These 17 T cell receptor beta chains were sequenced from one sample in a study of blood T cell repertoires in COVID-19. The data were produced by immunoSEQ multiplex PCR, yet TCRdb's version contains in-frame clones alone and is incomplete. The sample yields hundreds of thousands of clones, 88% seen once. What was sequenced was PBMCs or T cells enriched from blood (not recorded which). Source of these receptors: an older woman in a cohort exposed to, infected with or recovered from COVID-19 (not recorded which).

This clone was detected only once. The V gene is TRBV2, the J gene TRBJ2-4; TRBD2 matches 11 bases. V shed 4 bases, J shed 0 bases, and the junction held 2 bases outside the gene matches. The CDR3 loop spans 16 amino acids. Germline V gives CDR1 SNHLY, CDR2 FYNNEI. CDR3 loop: CASSVGLAAAKNIQYF. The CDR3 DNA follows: TGTGCCAGCAGTGTGGGACTAGCGGCAGCCAAAAACATTCAGTACTTC.

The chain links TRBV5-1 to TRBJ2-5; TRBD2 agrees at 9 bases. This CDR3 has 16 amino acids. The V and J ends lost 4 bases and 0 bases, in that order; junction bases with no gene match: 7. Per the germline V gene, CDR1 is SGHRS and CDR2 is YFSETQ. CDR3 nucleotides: TGCGCCAGCAGCGTAGGACTAGCGCGTTACCAAGAGACCCAGTACTTC. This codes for CASSVGLARYQETQYF. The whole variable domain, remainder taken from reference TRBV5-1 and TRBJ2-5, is KAGVTQTPRYLIKTRGQQVTLSCSPISGHRSVSWYQQTPGQGLQFLFEYFSETQRNKGNFPGRFSGRQFSNSRSEMNVSTLELGDSALYLCASSVGLARYQETQYFGPGTRLLVL.

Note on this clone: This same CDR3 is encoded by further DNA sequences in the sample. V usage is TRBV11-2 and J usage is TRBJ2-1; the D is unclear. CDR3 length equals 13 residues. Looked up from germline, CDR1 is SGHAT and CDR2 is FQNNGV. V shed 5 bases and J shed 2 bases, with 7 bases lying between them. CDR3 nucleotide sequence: TGTGCCAGCAGCCCCGGTGCCTACAATGAGCAGTTCTTC. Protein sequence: CASSPGAYNEQFF.

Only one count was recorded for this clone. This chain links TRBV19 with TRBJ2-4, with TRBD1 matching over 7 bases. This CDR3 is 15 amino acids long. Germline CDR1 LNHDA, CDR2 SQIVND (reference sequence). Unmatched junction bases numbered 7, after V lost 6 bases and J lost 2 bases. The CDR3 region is CASRRDRTTKNIQYF. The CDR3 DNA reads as TGTGCCAGTAGACGGGACAGAACTACCAAAAACATTCAGTACTTC.

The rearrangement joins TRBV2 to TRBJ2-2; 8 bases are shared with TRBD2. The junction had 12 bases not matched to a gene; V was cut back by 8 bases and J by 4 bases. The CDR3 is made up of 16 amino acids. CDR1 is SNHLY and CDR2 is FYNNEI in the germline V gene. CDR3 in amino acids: CASGGLTSASTGELFF. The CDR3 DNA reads TGTGCCAGCGGAGGTTTGACTAGCGCATCCACCGGGGAGCTGTTTTTT.

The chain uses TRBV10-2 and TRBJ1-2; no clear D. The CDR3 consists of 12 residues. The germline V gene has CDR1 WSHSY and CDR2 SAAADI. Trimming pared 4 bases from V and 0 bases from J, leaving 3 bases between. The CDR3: CASSAANYGYTF. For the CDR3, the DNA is TGCGCCAGCAGTGCAGCTAACTATGGCTACACCTTC.

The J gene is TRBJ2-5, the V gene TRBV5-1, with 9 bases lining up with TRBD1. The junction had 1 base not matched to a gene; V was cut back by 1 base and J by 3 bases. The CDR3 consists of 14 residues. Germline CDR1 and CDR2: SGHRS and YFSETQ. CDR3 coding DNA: TGCGCCAGCAGCTTGAGGACAGGGGAAGAGACCCAGTACTTC. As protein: CASSLRTGEETQYF. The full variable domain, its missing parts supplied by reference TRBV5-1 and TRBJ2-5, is KAGVTQTPRYLIKTRGQQVTLSCSPISGHRSVSWYQQTPGQGLQFLFEYFSETQRNKGNFPGRFSGRQFSNSRSEMNVSTLELGDSALYLCASSLRTGEETQYFGPGTRLLVL.

CDR3: CASSLKSYNEQFF. The CDR3 coding sequence is TGTGCCAGCAGTTTAAAATCTTACAATGAGCAGTTCTTC. This chain uses TRBV27 with TRBJ2-1; the D is unclear. CDR1 is MNHEY, CDR2 SMNVEV, per germline (reference sequence). Trimming took 2 bases from V and 4 from J, leaving 6 bases between them. The CDR3 runs 13 residues.

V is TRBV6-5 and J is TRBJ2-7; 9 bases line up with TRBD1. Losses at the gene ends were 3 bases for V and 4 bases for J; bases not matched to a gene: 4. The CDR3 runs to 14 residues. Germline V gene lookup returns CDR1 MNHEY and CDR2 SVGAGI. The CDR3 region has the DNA TGTGCCAGCAGTTATGGGACAGGGCTTTACGAGCAGTACTTC. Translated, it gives CASSYGTGLYEQYF.

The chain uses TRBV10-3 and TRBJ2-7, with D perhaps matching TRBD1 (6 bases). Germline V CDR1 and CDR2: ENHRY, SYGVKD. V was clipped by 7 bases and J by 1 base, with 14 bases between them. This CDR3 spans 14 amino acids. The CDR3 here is CAITGTSRSYEQYF. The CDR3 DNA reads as TGTGCCATCACCGGGACAAGTAGATCCTACGAGCAGTACTTC.

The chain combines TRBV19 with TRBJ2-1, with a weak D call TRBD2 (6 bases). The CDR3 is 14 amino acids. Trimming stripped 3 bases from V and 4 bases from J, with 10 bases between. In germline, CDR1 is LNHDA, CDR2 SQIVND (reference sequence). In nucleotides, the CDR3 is TGTGCCAGTAGTATGGCACGGGGGTACAATGAGCAGTTCTTC. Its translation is CASSMARGYNEQFF. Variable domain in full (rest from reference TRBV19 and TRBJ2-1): DGGITQSPKYLFRKEGQNVTLSCEQNLNHDAMYWYRQDPGQGLRLIYYSQIVNDFQKGDIAEGYSVSREKKESFPLTVTSAQKNPTAFYLCASSMARGYNEQFFGPGTRLTVL.

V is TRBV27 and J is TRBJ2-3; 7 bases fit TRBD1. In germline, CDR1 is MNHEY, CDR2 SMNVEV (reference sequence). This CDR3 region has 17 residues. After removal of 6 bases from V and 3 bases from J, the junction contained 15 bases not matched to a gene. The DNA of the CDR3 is TGTGCCAGCAGCCCCACCCTCAGAAGGGGGCCTACAGATACGCAGTATTTT. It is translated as CASSPTLRRGPTDTQYF.

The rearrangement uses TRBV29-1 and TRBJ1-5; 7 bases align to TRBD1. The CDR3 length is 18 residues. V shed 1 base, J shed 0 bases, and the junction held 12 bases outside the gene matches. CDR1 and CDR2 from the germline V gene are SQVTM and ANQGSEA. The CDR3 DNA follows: TGCAGCGTTGAAGGCGTGGACAGGACTCCTGATAGCAATCAGCCCCAGCATTTT. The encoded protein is CSVEGVDRTPDSNQPQHF. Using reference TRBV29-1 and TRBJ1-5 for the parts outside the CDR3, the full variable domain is SAVISQKPSRDICQRGTSLTIQCQVDSQVTMMFWYRQQPGQSLTLIATANQGSEATYESGFVIDKFPISRPNLTFSTLTVSNMSPEDSSIYLCSVEGVDRTPDSNQPQHFGDGTRLSIL.

This chain's CDR3 is CASSQHSSNQPQHF. The CDR3 bases are TGCGCCAGCAGCCAACACAGTAGCAATCAGCCCCAGCATTTT. V is TRBV4-1 and J is TRBJ1-5; no clear D gene. Germline V gene sequence: CDR1 MGHRA, CDR2 YSYEKL. The V and J ends lost 2 bases and 0 bases respectively, with 5 bases between them. This CDR3 contains 14 residues.

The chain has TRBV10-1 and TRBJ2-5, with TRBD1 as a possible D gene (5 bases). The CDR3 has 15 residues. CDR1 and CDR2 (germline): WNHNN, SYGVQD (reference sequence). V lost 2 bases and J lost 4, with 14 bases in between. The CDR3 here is CASSEGHLPGETQYF. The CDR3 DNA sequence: TGCGCCAGCAGTGAGGGACACCTACCCGGAGAGACCCAGTACTTC.

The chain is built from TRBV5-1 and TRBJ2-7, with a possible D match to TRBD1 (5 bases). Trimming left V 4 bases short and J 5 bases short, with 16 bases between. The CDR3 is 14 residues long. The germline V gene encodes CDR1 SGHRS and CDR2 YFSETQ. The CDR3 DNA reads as TGCGCCAGCAGCCACGACAGCCCGACCGACGAGCAGTACTTC. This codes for CASSHDSPTDEQYF.

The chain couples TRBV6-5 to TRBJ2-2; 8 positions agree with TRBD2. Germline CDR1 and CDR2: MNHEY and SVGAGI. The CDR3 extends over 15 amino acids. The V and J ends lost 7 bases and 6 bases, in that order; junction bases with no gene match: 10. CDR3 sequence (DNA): TGTGCCAGCACCTGGGGGACTAGAGAGCCCGGGGAGCTGTTTTTT. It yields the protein CASTWGTREPGELFF.